The 5 T cell receptor beta chains listed next were all sequenced from one sample in a study of blood T cell repertoires in COVID-19. Clones were read by immunoSEQ multiplex PCR, and TCRdb kept only the in-frame ones, dropping some. The data contain over 150,000 clones, roughly 90% of them singletons. Sequencing used peripheral blood. The source is a man between 65 and 85 years old with active or convalescent COVID-19.

This sequence joins TRBV28 and TRBJ1-2, with TRBD1 as a possible D gene (5 bases). Germline values: CDR1 MDHEN, CDR2 SYDVKM. Trimming removed 5 bases from V and 2 bases from J, with 18 bases in between. The CDR3 is 16 residues long. CDR3 nucleotide sequence: TGTGCCAGCAGTCAAGGCCGCCGGGGGTTGAACTATGGCTACACCTTC. Its protein product is CASSQGRRGLNYGYTF.

The V gene is TRBV24-1, the J gene TRBJ2-1; the D gene is possibly TRBD2 (6 bases). The CDR3 loop spans 14 amino acids. V lost 7 bases, J lost 8 bases, and 17 bases lay in between. From germline, CDR1 is KGHDR and CDR2 SFDVKD. Written as DNA, the CDR3 is TGTGCCACCAGCCCGGGACTCTTGGGCTATGAGCAGTTCTTC. The encoded protein is CATSPGLLGYEQFF.

The chain carries TRBV7-2 and TRBJ2-7, with a tentative D call TRBD1 (6 bases). V was cut by 3 bases and J by 0 bases, with 9 bases left in between. Germline CDR1 is SGHTA and CDR2 is FQGNSA. The CDR3 has 14 residues. The chain's CDR3 is CASSFDRISYEQYF. The CDR3 DNA sequence: TGTGCCAGCAGCTTTGACAGGATCTCCTACGAGCAGTACTTC.

V usage is TRBV14 and J usage is TRBJ2-3; 8 bases align to TRBD1. This CDR3 contains 15 residues. Trimming at V came to 4 bases and at J to 0 bases, leaving 3 bases not matched to a gene. The germline V gene encodes CDR1 SGHDN and CDR2 FVKESK. For the CDR3, the DNA is TGTGCCAGCAGCCTATACAGGGGGAGCACAGATACGCAGTATTTT. Amino acid sequence: CASSLYRGSTDTQYF.

This clone has just a few counts. The rearrangement links TRBV20-1 to TRBJ1-6, with TRBD1 matching 7 bases. V dropped 3 bases and J dropped 10; count of bases not matched to a gene: 9. The germline V gene encodes CDR1 DFQATT and CDR2 SNEGSKA (reference sequence). The CDR3 contains 14 residues. The CDR3 here is CSASETGPSSPLHF. CDR3 nucleotides: TGCAGTGCTAGTGAGACAGGGCCTTCCTCACCCCTCCACTTT.